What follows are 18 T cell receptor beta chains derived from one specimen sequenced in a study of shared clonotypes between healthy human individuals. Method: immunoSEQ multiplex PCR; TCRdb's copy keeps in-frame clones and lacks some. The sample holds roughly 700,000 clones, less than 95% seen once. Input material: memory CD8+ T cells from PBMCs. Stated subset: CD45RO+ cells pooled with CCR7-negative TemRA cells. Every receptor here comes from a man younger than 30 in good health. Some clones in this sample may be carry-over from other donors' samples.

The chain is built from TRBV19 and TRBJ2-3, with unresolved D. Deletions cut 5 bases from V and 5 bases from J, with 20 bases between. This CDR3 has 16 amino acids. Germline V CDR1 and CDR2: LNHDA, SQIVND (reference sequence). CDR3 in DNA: TGTGCCAGTAGTGGTCTCGGGCGAGAGGTGGGAGATACGCAGTATTTT. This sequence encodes CASSGLGREVGDTQYF. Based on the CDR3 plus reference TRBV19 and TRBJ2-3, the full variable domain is DGGITQSPKYLFRKEGQNVTLSCEQNLNHDAMYWYRQDPGQGLRLIYYSQIVNDFQKGDIAEGYSVSREKKESFPLTVTSAQKNPTAFYLCASSGLGREVGDTQYFGPGTRLTVL.

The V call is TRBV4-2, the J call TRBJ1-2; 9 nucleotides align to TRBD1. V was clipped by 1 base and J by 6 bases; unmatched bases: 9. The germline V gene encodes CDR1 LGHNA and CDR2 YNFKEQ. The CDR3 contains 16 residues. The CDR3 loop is CASSQVNRGQTDGYTF. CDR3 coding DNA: TGTGCCAGCAGCCAAGTCAACAGGGGGCAAACGGATGGCTACACCTTC.

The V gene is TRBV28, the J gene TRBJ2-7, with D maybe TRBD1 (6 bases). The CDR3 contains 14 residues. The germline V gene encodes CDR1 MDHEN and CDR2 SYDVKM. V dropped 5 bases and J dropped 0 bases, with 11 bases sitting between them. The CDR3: CASSRTESSYEQYF. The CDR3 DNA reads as TGTGCCAGCAGTAGGACAGAGAGCTCCTACGAGCAGTACTTC.

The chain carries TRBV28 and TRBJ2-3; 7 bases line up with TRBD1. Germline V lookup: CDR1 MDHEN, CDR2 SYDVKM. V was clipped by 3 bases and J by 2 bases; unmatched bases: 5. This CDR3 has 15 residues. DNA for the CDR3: TGTGCCAGCAGTTTTAGGGGGCCCTACACAGATACGCAGTATTTT. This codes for CASSFRGPYTDTQYF. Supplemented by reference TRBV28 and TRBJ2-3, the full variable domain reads DVKVTQSSRYLVKRTGEKVFLECVQDMDHENMFWYRQDPGLGLRLIYFSYDVKMKEKGDIPEGYSVSREKKERFSLILESASTNQTSMYLCASSFRGPYTDTQYFGPGTRLTVL.

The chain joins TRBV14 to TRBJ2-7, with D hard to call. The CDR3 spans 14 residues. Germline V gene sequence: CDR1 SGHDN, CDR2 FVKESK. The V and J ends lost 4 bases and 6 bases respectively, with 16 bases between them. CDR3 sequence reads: CASSLTLTPLEQYF. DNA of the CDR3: TGTGCCAGCAGCCTAACTCTTACTCCTCTCGAGCAGTACTTC.

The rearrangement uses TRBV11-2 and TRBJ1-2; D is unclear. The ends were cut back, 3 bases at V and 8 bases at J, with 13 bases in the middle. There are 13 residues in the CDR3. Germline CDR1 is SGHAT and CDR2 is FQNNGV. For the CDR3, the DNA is TGTGCCAGCAGCTTTTTAGAGGACTCAGGCTACACCTTC. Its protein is CASSFLEDSGYTF. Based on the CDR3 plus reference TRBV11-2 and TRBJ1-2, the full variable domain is EAGVAQSPRYKIIEKRQSVAFWCNPISGHATLYWYQQILGQGPKLLIQFQNNGVVDDSQLPKDRFSAERLKGVDSTLKIQPAKLEDSAVYLCASSFLEDSGYTFGSGTRLTVV.

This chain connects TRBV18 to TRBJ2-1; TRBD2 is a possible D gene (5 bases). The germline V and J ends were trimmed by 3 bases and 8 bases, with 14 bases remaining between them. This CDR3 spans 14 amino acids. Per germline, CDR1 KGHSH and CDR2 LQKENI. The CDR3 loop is CASSPLWVGDEQFF. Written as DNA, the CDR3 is TGTGCCAGCTCACCTCTTTGGGTGGGAGATGAGCAGTTCTTC.

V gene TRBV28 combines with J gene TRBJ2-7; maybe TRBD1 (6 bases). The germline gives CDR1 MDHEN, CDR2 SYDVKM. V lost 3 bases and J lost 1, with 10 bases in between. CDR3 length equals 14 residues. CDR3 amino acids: CASSFMGASYEQYF. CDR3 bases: TGTGCCAGCAGTTTTATGGGGGCATCCTACGAGCAGTACTTC.

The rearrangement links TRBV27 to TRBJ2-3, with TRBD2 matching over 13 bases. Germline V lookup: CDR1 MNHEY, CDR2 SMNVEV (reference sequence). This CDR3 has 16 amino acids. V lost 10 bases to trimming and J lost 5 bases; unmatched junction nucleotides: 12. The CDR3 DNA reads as TGTGCCAAGCATAGACTAGCGGGAGGTAGGGGAGATACGCAGTATTTT. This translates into CAKHRLAGGRGDTQYF.

The CDR3 DNA reads as TGTGCCAGCAGTGACCAAGGGAGCTACACCTTC. It is translated as CASSDQGSYTF. The V and J genes are TRBV6-1 and TRBJ1-2, with unresolved D. The germline V gene encodes CDR1 MNHNS and CDR2 SASEGT. V lost 3 bases to trimming and J lost 9 bases, with 8 bases between them. The CDR3 extends over 11 amino acids.

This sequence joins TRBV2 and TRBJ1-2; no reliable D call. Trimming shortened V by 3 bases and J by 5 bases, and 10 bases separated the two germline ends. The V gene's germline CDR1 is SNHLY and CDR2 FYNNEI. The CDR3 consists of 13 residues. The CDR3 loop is CASSDTDVYGYTF. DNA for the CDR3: TGTGCCAGCAGTGACACGGACGTTTATGGCTACACCTTC.

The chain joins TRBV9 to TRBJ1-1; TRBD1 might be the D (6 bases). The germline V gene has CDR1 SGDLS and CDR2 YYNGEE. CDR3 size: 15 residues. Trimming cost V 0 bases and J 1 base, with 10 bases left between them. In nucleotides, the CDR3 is TGTGCCAGCAGCGTAGGCATAGGGGGGAACACTGAAGCTTTCTTT. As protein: CASSVGIGGNTEAFF.

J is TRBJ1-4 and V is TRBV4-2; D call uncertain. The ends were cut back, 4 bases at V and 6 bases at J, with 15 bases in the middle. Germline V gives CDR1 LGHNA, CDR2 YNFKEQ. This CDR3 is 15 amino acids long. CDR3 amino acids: CASSPPARIDEKLFF. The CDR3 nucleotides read TGTGCCAGCAGCCCCCCAGCTAGGATCGATGAAAAACTGTTTTTT.

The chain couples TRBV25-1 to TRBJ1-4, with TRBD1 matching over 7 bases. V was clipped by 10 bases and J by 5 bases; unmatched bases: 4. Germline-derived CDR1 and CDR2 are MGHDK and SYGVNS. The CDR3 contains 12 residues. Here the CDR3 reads CATRQGNEKLFF. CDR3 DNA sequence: TGTGCCACCCGACAGGGAAATGAAAAACTGTTTTTT.

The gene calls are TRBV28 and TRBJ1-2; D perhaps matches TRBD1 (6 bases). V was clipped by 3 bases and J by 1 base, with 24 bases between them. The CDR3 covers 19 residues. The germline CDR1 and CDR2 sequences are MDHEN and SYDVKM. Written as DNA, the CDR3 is TGTGCCAGCAGTTTTAATATGGGAGCGGGGGCCCTTGTTAACTATGGCTACACCTTC. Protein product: CASSFNMGAGALVNYGYTF.

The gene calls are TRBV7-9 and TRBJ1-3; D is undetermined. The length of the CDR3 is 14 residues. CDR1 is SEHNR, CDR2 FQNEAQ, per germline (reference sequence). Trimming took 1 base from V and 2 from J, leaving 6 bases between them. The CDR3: CASSLGPTGNTIYF. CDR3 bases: TGTGCCAGCAGCTTAGGCCCAACTGGAAACACCATATATTTT.

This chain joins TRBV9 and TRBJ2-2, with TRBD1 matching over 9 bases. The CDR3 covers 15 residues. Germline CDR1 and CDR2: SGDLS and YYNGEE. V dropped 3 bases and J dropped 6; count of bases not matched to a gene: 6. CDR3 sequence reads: CASSARDRAAGELFF. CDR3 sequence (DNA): TGTGCCAGCAGCGCCCGGGACAGGGCTGCCGGGGAGCTGTTTTTT. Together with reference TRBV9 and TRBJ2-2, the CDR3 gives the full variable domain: DSGVTQTPKHLITATGQRVTLRCSPRSGDLSVYWYQQSLDQGLQFLIQYYNGEERAKGNILERFSAQQFPDLHSELNLSSLELGDSALYFCASSARDRAAGELFFGEGSRLTVL.

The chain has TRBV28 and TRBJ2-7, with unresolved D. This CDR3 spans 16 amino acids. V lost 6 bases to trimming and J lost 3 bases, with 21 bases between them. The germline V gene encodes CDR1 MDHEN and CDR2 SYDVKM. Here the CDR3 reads CASSPLGSLSDYEQYF. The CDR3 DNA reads TGTGCCAGCAGCCCTCTGGGCAGCCTTTCCGACTACGAGCAGTACTTC.